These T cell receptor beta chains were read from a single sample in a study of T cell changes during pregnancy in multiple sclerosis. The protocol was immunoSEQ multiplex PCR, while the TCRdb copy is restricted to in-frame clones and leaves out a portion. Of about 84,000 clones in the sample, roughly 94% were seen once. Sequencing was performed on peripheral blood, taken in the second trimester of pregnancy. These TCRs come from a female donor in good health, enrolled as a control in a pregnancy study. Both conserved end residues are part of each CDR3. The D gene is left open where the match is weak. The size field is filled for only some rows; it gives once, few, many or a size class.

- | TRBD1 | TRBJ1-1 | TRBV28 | TGTGCCAGCAGTTTACAGGGGGACGCTGAAGCTTTCTTT | CASSLQGDAEAFF
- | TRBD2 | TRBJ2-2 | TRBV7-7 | TGTGCTAGCAGCTTCGGCCTAGCGGGGTCCGGGGAGCTGTTTTTT | CASSFGLAGSGELFF
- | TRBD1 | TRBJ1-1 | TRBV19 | TGTGCCAGTAGTCGACAGGGGGTGACTGAAGCTTTCTTT | CASSRQGVTEAFF
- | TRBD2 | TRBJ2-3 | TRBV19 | TGTGCCAGTAGTCGGATGAGCGGGATCCGCACAGATACGCAGTATTTT | CASSRMSGIRTDTQYF
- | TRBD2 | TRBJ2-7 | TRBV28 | TGTGCCAGCGGGCCTTTAGCGGGAGGGAACAACGAGCAGTACTTC | CASGPLAGGNNEQYF
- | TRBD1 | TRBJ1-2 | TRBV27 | TGTGCCAGCAGTCCCACGACAGGGGCCTATGGCTACACCTTC | CASSPTTGAYGYTF
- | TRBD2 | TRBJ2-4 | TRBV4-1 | TGCGCCAGCAGCCAAAGACTAGCGCCTGTAGCCAAAAACATTCAGTACTTC | CASSQRLAPVAKNIQYF
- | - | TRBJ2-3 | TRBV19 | TGTGCCAGTAGTATAGGTGAACTTTATCTCACAGATACGCAGTATTTT | CASSIGELYLTDTQYF
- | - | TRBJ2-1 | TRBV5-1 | TGCGCCAGCAGCTTGACGAGGAGCTCCTACAATGAGCAGTTCTTC | CASSLTRSSYNEQFF
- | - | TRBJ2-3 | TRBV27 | TGTGCCAGCAGTTTTACCTCCCAGGGTACGCAGTATTTT | CASSFTSQGTQYF
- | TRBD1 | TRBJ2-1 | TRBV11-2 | TGTGCCAGCAGCCCTGGGACAGGGGGCAATGAGCAGTTCTTC | CASSPGTGGNEQFF
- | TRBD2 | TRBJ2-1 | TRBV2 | TGTGCCAGCAGGCTTAGCGGGAGGTTAAACAATGAGCAGTTCTTC | CASRLSGRLNNEQFF
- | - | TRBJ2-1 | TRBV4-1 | TGCGCCAGCAGCCAAGATTGGGCCAGCTCCTACAATGAGCAGTTCTTC | CASSQDWASSYNEQFF
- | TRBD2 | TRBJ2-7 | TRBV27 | TGTGCCAGCAGATCCGGAGGGTTTAGCGGGACCTTTGAGCAGTACTTC | CASRSGGFSGTFEQYF
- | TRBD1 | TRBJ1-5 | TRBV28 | TGTGCCAGCAGTCTTACAGGGGTCAATCAGCCCCAGCATTTT | CASSLTGVNQPQHF
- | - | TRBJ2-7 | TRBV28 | TGTGCCAGCAGTTTATGGGAGTTTGGGAGGTTGCAGTACTTC | CASSLWEFGRLQYF
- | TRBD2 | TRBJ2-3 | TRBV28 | TGTGCCAGCAGCACCGGACTAGCGGGAGGTACGATTCAGGGAGATACGCAGTATTTT | CASSTGLAGGTIQGDTQYF
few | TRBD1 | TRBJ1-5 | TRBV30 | TGTGCCTGGGCGGGACAGGGGAATCAGCCCCAGCATTTT | CAWAGQGNQPQHF
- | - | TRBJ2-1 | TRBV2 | TGTGCCAGCAGGACCATACGCGAGGGGGATCAGTTCTTC | CASRTIREGDQFF
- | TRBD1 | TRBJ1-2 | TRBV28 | TGTGCCAGCAGCTTTTGGAGACAGGGGAGCTATGGCTACACCTTC | CASSFWRQGSYGYTF
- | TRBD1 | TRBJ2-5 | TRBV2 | TGTGCCAGCAGGGCTATGGGGCAGGGGGCGAAGACCCAGTACTTC | CASRAMGQGAKTQYF
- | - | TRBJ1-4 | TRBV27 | TGTGCCAGCAGGCTTAGCGGGGCGCGACCAAATGAAAAACTGTTTTTT | CASRLSGARPNEKLFF
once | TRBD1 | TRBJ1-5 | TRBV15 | TGTGCCACCAGCATTCGAACCGGGACAGGGGCACATTTT | CATSIRTGTGAHF
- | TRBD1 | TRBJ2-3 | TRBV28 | TGTGCCAGCAGCCCGGACAGGGTGACAGATACGCAGTATTTT | CASSPDRVTDTQYF
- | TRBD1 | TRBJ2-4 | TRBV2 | TGTGCCAGCACCCCCCGAGGTCTAGGGGGCAAGGACATTCAGTACTTC | CASTPRGLGGKDIQYF